The 28 T cell receptor beta chains below all came from one sample that was sequenced in a study of identical twins. TCRdb redid the calling of the 5' RACE reads with MiXCR, one entry per CDR3 protein. There are some 560,000 distinct CDR3 sequences in the sample; roughly 9.9% occur only once, and more than 2.5% lies in the top ten. Another study also made use of these data, one on yellow fever vaccine responses in identical twins.

Sequences were obtained from PBMCs. These receptors originate from a woman aged 18-29 years in good health.

The V call is TRBV23-1, the J call TRBJ2-3; 9 positions agree with TRBD2. TRBV23-1 is noted as an ORF with a role that remains uncertain. The length of the CDR3 is 16 residues. V lost 4 bases to trimming and J lost 0 bases; unmatched junction nucleotides: 5. The CDR3 DNA reads as TGCGCCAGCAGTCTGGAGCGGGGGGAGAGCACAGATACGCAGTATTTT. This translates into CASSLERGESTDTQYF.

This clonotype was observed many times. Here the CDR3 reads CSVARTGVLETQYF. The CDR3, as DNA: TGCAGCGTTGCCCGGACAGGGGTGTTGGAGACCCAGTACTTC. The rearrangement joins TRBV29-1 to TRBJ2-5, with TRBD1 identical over 9 bases. The germline CDR1 and CDR2 sequences are SQVTM and ANQGSEA. After removal of 4 bases from V and 5 bases from J, the junction contained 8 bases not matched to a gene. There are 14 residues in the CDR3.

J is TRBJ2-3 and V is TRBV4-1; D might be TRBD1 (6 bases). Germline V lookup: CDR1 MGHRA, CDR2 YSYEKL. The ends were cut back, 3 bases at V and 1 base at J, with 17 bases in the middle. The CDR3 consists of 17 residues. The CDR3 region has the DNA TGCGCCAGCAGCCAGTTGGGGCCGGGACAACGCACAGATACGCAGTATTTT. Its protein is CASSQLGPGQRTDTQYF.

V and J are TRBV5-1 and TRBJ2-1; D gene uncertain. V lost 3 bases, J lost 6 bases, and 19 bases lay in between. The CDR3 loop spans 16 amino acids. CDR1 is SGHRS, CDR2 YFSETQ, per germline. The CDR3 loop is CASSSGSVMGTNEQFF. The CDR3 nucleotides read TGCGCCAGCAGCTCTGGTTCGGTTATGGGTACCAATGAGCAGTTCTTC.

The CDR3 bases are TGTGCCAGCAGCTTAGATAGGGTTCAGAGGCCCAGCTCCTACGAGCAGTACTTC. Protein sequence: CASSLDRVQRPSSYEQYF. This chain links TRBV11-2 with TRBJ2-7; D gene uncertain. V was shortened by 0 bases and J by 0 bases, with 18 bases between the two germline ends. This CDR3 comprises 18 residues. Germline values: CDR1 SGHAT, CDR2 FQNNGV.

This clonotype has ten or more counts. The chain uses TRBV6-1 and TRBJ2-1, with 8 bases fitting TRBD1. The CDR3 has 21 amino acids. Germline CDR1 and CDR2: MNHNS and SASEGT. V shed 4 bases, J shed 2 bases, and the junction held 22 bases outside the gene matches. CDR3 amino acids: CASSVPTPGQDYFRAYNEQFF. CDR3 DNA: TGTGCCAGCAGTGTACCTACTCCGGGACAGGATTATTTCAGGGCCTACAATGAGCAGTTCTTC.

This clonotype was observed at least ten times. The chain combines TRBV7-9 with TRBJ2-3; no firm D call. CDR1 SEHNR and CDR2 FQNEAQ come from the germline V gene (reference sequence). V lost 5 bases, J lost 4 bases, and 13 bases lay in between. The CDR3 length is 14 residues. The CDR3 sequence: CASSQTNPPDTQYF. CDR3 DNA: TGTGCCAGCAGCCAAACCAATCCCCCAGATACGCAGTATTTT.

The rearrangement links TRBV15 to TRBJ2-5; a possible D gene is TRBD1 (6 bases). Germline loops: CDR1 LNHNV, CDR2 YYDKDF (reference sequence). V lost 8 bases to trimming and J lost 4 bases, with 17 bases between them. The CDR3 is 14 residues long. The CDR3 reads CATATGPSRETQYF. CDR3 sequence (DNA): TGTGCCACCGCGACAGGCCCTTCGAGAGAGACCCAGTACTTC. The whole variable domain, filled in from reference TRBV15 and TRBJ2-5, reads DAMVIQNPRYQVTQFGKPVTLSCSQTLNHNVMYWYQQKSSQAPKLLFHYYDKDFNNEADTPDNFQSRRPNTSFCFLDIRSPGLGDTAMYLCATATGPSRETQYFGPGTRLLVL.

This clonotype occurred a few times. J is TRBJ2-7 and V is TRBV7-8; a weak D match, TRBD1 (6 bases). Trimming took 5 bases from V and 4 from J, leaving 15 bases between them. Germline assignment: CDR1 SGHVS and CDR2 FQNEAQ. This CDR3 has 14 amino acids. In DNA, the CDR3 is TGTGCCAGCAGCCAGACAGGAAGGACTTACGAGCAGTACTTC. Amino acids: CASSQTGRTYEQYF.

A remark on this clonotype: It may be a read error: a sequence one base away is much more abundant. The CDR3 loop reads CATSTGVVNEQFF. The CDR3 DNA reads TGTGCCACCAGTACAGGGGTCGTCAATGAGCAGTTCTTC. The chain has TRBV24-1 and TRBJ2-1, with 7 bases lining up with TRBD1. V lost 6 bases, J lost 6 bases, and 4 bases stayed unmatched. The germline V gene encodes CDR1 KGHDR and CDR2 SFDVKD. This CDR3 is 13 amino acids long.

This clonotype came up a few times. The rearrangement links TRBV21-1 to TRBJ2-5; the D segment call TRBD1 is taken from the table without a DNA check. TRBV21-1 has pseudogene status. There are 17 residues in the CDR3. CDR3 coding DNA: TGTGCCAGCATCCCCGGGGGTGGGGAAGTGAGGGAAGAGACCCAGTACTTC. Residues: CASIPGGGEVREETQYF.

This clonotype was recorded a few times. J is TRBJ2-7 and V is TRBV12-3 or TRBV12-4, with TRBD1 matching 11 bases. With V trimmed by 3 bases and J by 1 base, 14 bases remained unmatched. CDR3 length: 19 residues. The CDR3 region has the DNA TGTGCCAGCAGTTTCCTCTCCGGACAGGGGGCGGAACGGTCCTACGAGCAGTACTTC. Amino acids: CASSFLSGQGAERSYEQYF.

This clonotype was detected once. This rearrangement joins TRBV11-2 to TRBJ2-1; D may match TRBD1 or TRBD2 (6 bases each). Deletions cut 5 bases from V and 7 bases from J, with 30 bases between. The CDR3 length is 19 residues. CDR1 SGHAT and CDR2 FQNNGV come from the germline V gene. This CDR3 reads CASSPGAGLPLPLHNEQFF. CDR3 bases: TGTGCCAGCAGCCCAGGGGCGGGACTTCCCCTTCCTCTCCATAATGAGCAGTTCTTC.

The gene calls are TRBV9 and TRBJ2-6; the match to TRBD2 covers 7 bases. Germline V gene lookup returns CDR1 SGDLS and CDR2 YYNGEE. J was trimmed by 2 bases and V by 10 bases; bases with no gene match: 9. The CDR3 runs 15 residues. The CDR3 bases are TGTGCCTCCCGCCGGGGGGATCCTGGGGCCAACGTCCTGACTTTC. Translated: CASRRGDPGANVLTF.

The rearrangement joins TRBV6-4 to TRBJ2-2; D is unclear. Trimming removed 2 bases from V and 4 bases from J, with 5 bases in between. The CDR3 spans 13 residues. Germline loops: CDR1 MRHNA, CDR2 SNTAGT. As DNA, the CDR3 is TGTGCCAGCAGTGACCTCGGCACCGGGGAGCTGTTTTTT. Translated, it gives CASSDLGTGELFF.

This clonotype was seen ten or more times. This rearrangement joins TRBV20-1 to TRBJ2-3; D tentatively reads TRBD1 or TRBD2 (5 bases each). Trimming pared 6 bases from V and 4 bases from J, leaving 14 bases between. This CDR3 contains 13 residues. CDR1 is DFQATT, CDR2 SNEGSKA, per germline (reference sequence). For the CDR3, the DNA is TGCAGTGCAGAGGGGCTAGACCCAGATACGCAGTATTTT. This encodes CSAEGLDPDTQYF.

At least ten counts were recorded for this clonotype. This chain connects TRBV12-3 or TRBV12-4 to TRBJ1-1; tentatively, D is TRBD1 (5 bases). Trimming removed 3 bases from V and 5 bases from J, with 13 bases in between. This CDR3 region has 14 residues. The CDR3 nucleotides are TGTGCCAGCAGTTTCAGCCCCGGGGGAACTGAAGCTTTCTTT. Protein: CASSFSPGGTEAFF.

There are many counts of this clonotype. The chain is built from TRBV3-1 and TRBJ2-7; 9 bases are shared with TRBD1. The CDR3 totals 14 residues. The germline V gene has CDR1 LGHDT and CDR2 YNNKEL (reference sequence). The trim removed 3 bases at V and 4 bases at J, leaving 4 bases unmatched. The DNA for the CDR3 is TGTGCCAGCAGCCATGGGGACAGGGCGTACGAGCAGTACTTC. This gives the protein CASSHGDRAYEQYF.

J is TRBJ2-3 and V is TRBV6-4, with D tentatively TRBD2 (6 bases). The CDR3 sequence is 14 residues long. From germline, CDR1 is MRHNA and CDR2 SNTAGT. V was trimmed by 1 base and J by 4 bases, leaving 9 bases between them. The CDR3 DNA follows: TGTGCCAGCAGTGACTGGGGGGAAGCAGATACGCAGTATTTT. Translating gives CASSDWGEADTQYF.

This clonotype has a handful of counts. The CDR3 nucleotides read TGTGCCGCCGCACCGCGCGGTAGCACAGATACGCAGTATTTT. It specifies CAAAPRGSTDTQYF. This chain links TRBV19 with TRBJ2-3; D uncertain. The germline V gene encodes CDR1 LNHDA and CDR2 SQIVND (reference sequence). The CDR3 contains 14 residues. V dropped 11 bases and J dropped 0 bases, with 15 bases sitting between them.

In its sample, this clonotype was seen many times. The V call is TRBV28, the J call TRBJ1-2, with D uncertain. The V gene lost 3 bases and the J gene lost 4 bases, with 3 bases spanning the gap. This CDR3 region has 11 residues. Germline V gene sequence: CDR1 MDHEN, CDR2 SYDVKM. For the CDR3, the DNA is TGTGCCAGCAGTTTGAGCTATGGCTACACCTTC. Translated: CASSLSYGYTF.

This clonotype came up many times. The chain recombines TRBV12-3 or TRBV12-4 with TRBJ2-2; D call uncertain. This CDR3 is 14 amino acids long. With 8 bases removed from V and 8 bases from J, the gap between germline ends came to 18 bases. The CDR3 sequence is CASDKREGSGELFF. CDR3 DNA: TGTGCCAGCGATAAAAGAGAAGGATCAGGGGAGCTGTTTTTT.

This clonotype was recorded a few times. The V gene is TRBV2, the J gene TRBJ2-5; 11 nucleotides align to TRBD1. Germline values: CDR1 SNHLY, CDR2 FYNNEI. V shed 5 bases and J 5 bases; nucleotides not matched to a gene: 4. The CDR3 is 14 amino acids. This CDR3 reads CASSKGQGAETQYF. CDR3 in DNA: TGTGCCAGCAGTAAAGGACAGGGGGCGGAGACCCAGTACTTC.

This chain uses TRBV28 with TRBJ2-5; D uncertain. The CDR3 is 15 residues long. Germline V CDR1 and CDR2: MDHEN, SYDVKM. V lost 4 bases and J 5 bases, leaving 17 bases between the germline ends. In nucleotides, the CDR3 is TGTGCCAGCAGTTCGCAGTTACCCTTGGGGGAGACCCAGTACTTC. Translated: CASSSQLPLGETQYF.

This clonotype was observed at least ten times. The rearrangement links TRBV10-2 to TRBJ2-1, with D possibly being TRBD1 or TRBD2 (7 bases each). The length of the CDR3 is 19 residues. V shed 5 bases and J shed 6 bases, with 29 bases lying between them. Germline V gene data show CDR1 as WSHSY and CDR2 as SAAADI. The CDR3 nucleotides are TGCGCCAGCAGTACGGGGCAGGGGGGGCTCCGGGGTTTGGGCAATGAGCAGTTCTTC. It encodes CASSTGQGGLRGLGNEQFF.

The chain uses TRBV11-2 and TRBJ1-2; D uncertain. The V end was cut by 2 bases, the J end by 2 bases, with 12 bases between. The CDR3 length is 15 residues. CDR1 and CDR2 (germline): SGHAT, FQNNGV. The CDR3 nucleotides are TGTGCCAGCAGCTTACCCGTTGGGCAGAACTATGGCTACACCTTC. Translating gives CASSLPVGQNYGYTF.

This clonotype came up many times. The chain employs TRBV27 and TRBJ2-1, with a possible D match to TRBD1 (6 bases). In germline, CDR1 is MNHEY, CDR2 SMNVEV (reference sequence). Trimming left V 5 bases short and J 4 bases short, with 18 bases between. This CDR3 spans 16 amino acids. CDR3 nucleotide sequence: TGTGCCAGCAGTCCTGACACAGGGCGCTCGTACAATGAGCAGTTCTTC. Its translation is CASSPDTGRSYNEQFF.

The chain carries TRBV6-2 or TRBV6-3 and TRBJ2-5; perhaps TRBD2 as D (6 bases). V was cut by 2 bases and J by 2 bases, with 9 bases left in between. The CDR3 runs to 14 residues. CDR1 is MNHEY, CDR2 SVGEGT, per germline. The CDR3 loop reads CASSYVGGQETQYF. The CDR3 DNA follows: TGTGCCAGCAGTTACGTCGGGGGACAAGAGACCCAGTACTTC.